This is a list of T cell receptor beta chains from one sample in a study of identical twins. TCRdb ran MiXCR on the 5' RACE reads and lists one entry per CDR3 protein. This table holds 420,000 or so distinct CDR3 sequences, about 18% found once. What was sequenced was naive T cells sorted from blood. These receptors were collected from a man aged 50 to 59 in good health. Both conserved end residues are trimmed from each CDR3. The order of the fields is V gene, CDR3 length, CDR3 protein.

>TRBV12-3/TRBV12-4|13
ASSFTSHGAYEQY
>TRBV4-3|15
ASSQEGASGHYNEQF
>TRBV10-3|12
AISEWERNTEAF
>TRBV4-3|15
ASSHPTGEVDTGELF
>TRBV4-3|13
ASSQGTAPNEKLF
>TRBV27|12
ASRGWGELNIQY
>TRBV13|12
ASSPDRGYNEQF
>TRBV20-1|11
SANPTSTDTQY
>TRBV29-1|11
SVEGGSAYEQY
>TRBV7-2|14
ASSLVVGTGGYEQY
>TRBV5-1|15
ASSLAGPGQLHSPLH
>TRBV29-1|13
SVEDRQQGYSGYT
>TRBV19|14
ASSKSSGSGGYEQY
>TRBV20-1|13
SASPLGVGANVLT
>TRBV18|12
ASSPDTLNTEAF
>TRBV4-2|15
ASSQDQARDLPGELF
>TRBV20-1|14
SASAPAGASTDTQY
>TRBV5-1|13
ASSLSSGRLHEQF
>TRBV10-3|10
AISEVTTEAF
>TRBV15|14
ATSSGIAGVWDTQY
>TRBV20-1|11
SARASTPYEQY
>TRBV20-1|13
SARDGTGSADTQY
>TRBV6-2/TRBV6-3|13
ASSYPGQGAGEQY
>TRBV24-1|12
ATSDPGGPETQY
>TRBV5-1|10
ASSNAGGTQY
>TRBV20-1|14
SARDIGGGNYNEQF
>TRBV20-1|10
SALDRGQGAF
>TRBV5-1|11
ASSSQTPDTQY